This T cell receptor beta chain was sequenced during a study of shared clonotypes between healthy human individuals. Study context: CD4 naive and memory got three plates each, CD8 naive two, CD8 memory one.

CDR1 is SGHTA, CDR2 FQGNSA, per germline. V was trimmed by 5 bases and J by 4 bases, leaving 14 bases between them. The CDR3 has 14 residues. TCRdb's table, derived via immunoSEQ multiplex PCR, lists solely in-frame clones and lacks some. The table shows roughly 2.5 million clones, with approximately 92% occurring only once. Sequenced sample: naive CD4+ T cells sorted from blood. The sample's subset: CD45RA+ positively selected. The chain joins TRBV7-2 to TRBJ1-2; no firm D call. The TCR originated in a man aged 18 to 30 in good health. CDR3 sequence reads: CASSPGSNVYGYTF. Here the CDR3 DNA reads TGTGCCAGCAGCCCTGGTTCCAACGTCTATGGCTACACCTTC.